A selection of T cell receptor beta chains follows, all from one sample in a study of T cell repertoires in cytomegalovirus infection. For these TCRs, the target antigens are not known. TCRdb reprocessed the reads with MiXCR, giving one entry per CDR3 protein. The sample carries just under 500,000 distinct CDR3 sequences, more than 30% recorded once. This sample comprised cultured PBMCs, obtained from culture after CMV antigen stimulation. These receptors were collected from a human donor in good health (CMV status not recorded). Some clones in this sample may be carry-over from other donors' samples. CDR3s include the opening cysteine and the closing phenylalanine or tryptophan. The D gene is left open where the match is weak. Expanded clones are given a class, and other clones once, few, many or no size at all.

j_gene,abundance,d_gene,v_gene,CDR3nt,CDR3aa
TRBJ1-1,few,-,TRBV10-3,TGTGCCATCAGGGACCCGCCGGAGAACACTGAAGCTTTCTTT,CAIRDPPENTEAFF
TRBJ2-7,-,TRBD2,TRBV27,TGTGCCAGCAGTCCGATGACGTTAGCGGGAGGGCCAGGAGAGCAGTACTTC,CASSPMTLAGGPGEQYF
TRBJ1-2,few,-,TRBV7-2,TGTGCCAGCAGCTCTGGGGGTCTTAACTATGGCTACACCTTC,CASSSGGLNYGYTF
TRBJ2-2,few,-,TRBV3-1,TGTGCCAGCAGCCAGGGGCAGGGATGGACCGGGGAGCTGTTTTTT,CASSQGQGWTGELFF
TRBJ2-3,-,-,TRBV20-1,TGCAGTGCTTTCTGGGGGGCAGATACGCAGTATTTT,CSAFWGADTQYF
TRBJ2-1,few,TRBD1,TRBV27,TGTGCCAGCGGGTCCGGGACAGGGGTCTACAATGAGCAGTTCTTC,CASGSGTGVYNEQFF
TRBJ1-1,few,-,TRBV12-3/TRBV12-4,TGTGCCAGCAGGTTCGGTAGTGGGGCGGGCGGCACTGAAGCTTTCTTT,CASRFGSGAGGTEAFF
TRBJ1-1,few,-,TRBV28,TGTGCCAGCAGGAAAGGGGGGGAAGGAGGTAGAGTGGACACTGAAGCTTTCTTT,CASRKGGEGGRVDTEAFF
TRBJ1-1,-,TRBD1,TRBV28,TGTGCCAGCAGCCCAAGACAGGGTCACACTGAAGCTTTCTTT,CASSPRQGHTEAFF
TRBJ1-2,few,-,TRBV7-3,TGTGCCAGCAGCCCAACGGCTGACTCCTATGGCTACACCTTC,CASSPTADSYGYTF
TRBJ2-2,-,TRBD1,TRBV10-3,TGTGCCATCCATCCTACCCGGGACAGGGGCGCCGGGGAGCTGTTTTTT,CAIHPTRDRGAGELFF
TRBJ2-1,many,TRBD2,TRBV7-8,TGTGCCAGCAGCTTAGGCCCCCGCGGGACTAGCGTTTACAATGAGCAGTTCTTC,CASSLGPRGTSVYNEQFF
TRBJ2-5,-,TRBD2,TRBV15,TGTGCCACCAGCAGAGAAGTTAGCGGGAGTCAAGAGACCCAGTACTTC,CATSREVSGSQETQYF
TRBJ2-3,few,TRBD2,TRBV12-3/TRBV12-4,TGTGCCAGCAGTTTTCTAGCGGGACCGGAGGGCACAGATACGCAGTATTTT,CASSFLAGPEGTDTQYF
TRBJ1-4,few,TRBD1,TRBV4-1,TGCGCCAGCAGCCAAACCCAGGGGGTTGGTGAAAAACTGTTTTTT,CASSQTQGVGEKLFF
TRBJ1-1,few,-,TRBV20-1,TGCAGTGCTAGACGGGGGGTAACTGAAGCTTTCTTT,CSARRGVTEAFF
TRBJ1-1,many,-,TRBV5-1,TGTGCCAGCAGCTTATGGGGGAACACTGAAGCTTTCTTT,CASSLWGNTEAFF
TRBJ2-7,few,-,TRBV7-2,TGTGCCAGCAGCTTAGACGTCGGGGGCTACGAGCAGTACTTC,CASSLDVGGYEQYF
TRBJ2-1,few,-,TRBV15,TGTGCCACCAGCTTCCAGGGCAATGAGCAGTTCTTC,CATSFQGNEQFF
TRBJ2-7,few,-,TRBV19,TGTGCCAGTAGTATCAGGTCTAGTTGGTACGAGCAGTACTTC,CASSIRSSWYEQYF
TRBJ1-5,-,TRBD1,TRBV20-1,TGCAGTGCCTCGGACAGGGCCATTAATCAGCCCCAGCATTTT,CSASDRAINQPQHF
TRBJ1-2,-,-,TRBV18,TGTGCCAGCTCACCACCGGGCACCAACTATGGCTACACCTTC,CASSPPGTNYGYTF
TRBJ2-3,few,-,TRBV9,TGTGCCAGCAGCGTAGATGGCCTCACAGATACGCAGTATTTT,CASSVDGLTDTQYF
TRBJ2-5,-,-,TRBV7-2,TGTGCCAGCACCAGGAATCAGGGATCCCAAGAGACCCAGTACTTC,CASTRNQGSQETQYF
TRBJ2-1,once,TRBD1,TRBV6-1,TGTGCCAGCAGTGTATCCGGGACAGGGAGGAGGAATGAGCAGTTCTTC,CASSVSGTGRRNEQFF
TRBJ2-3,-,-,TRBV28,TGTGCCAGCAGTTTTCCTCAGGGGACGGGAGACCCGTCAGATACGCAGTATTTT,CASSFPQGTGDPSDTQYF
TRBJ2-7,many,TRBD2,TRBV7-8,TGTGCCAGCAGCCCCTTAGCGGGAGCCTACGAGCAGTACTTC,CASSPLAGAYEQYF
TRBJ2-2,few,-,TRBV7-9,TGTGCCAGTCAGGAGGGCACCGGGGAGCTGTTTTTT,CASQEGTGELFF
TRBJ2-5,-,TRBD2,TRBV5-4,TGTGCTGGAGCCTCGGCTAGCGGGAGCAAAGAGACCCAGTACTTC,CAGASASGSKETQYF
TRBJ1-5,-,-,TRBV28,TGTGCCAGCAGCCTCCGCGGCAGGGGATTTGATCAGCCCCAGCATTTT,CASSLRGRGFDQPQHF
TRBJ1-5,-,-,TRBV19,TGTGCCAGTAGGTCCGAGGGAGGACAGATCAATCAGCCCCAGCATTTT,CASRSEGGQINQPQHF
TRBJ2-5,-,-,TRBV4-2,TGTGCCAGCAGCCTTAAAAGCGACAGGAACCAAGAGACCCAGTACTTC,CASSLKSDRNQETQYF
TRBJ1-1,few,-,TRBV10-3,TGTGCCATCAGTGATTCCATGAACACTGAAGCTTTCTTT,CAISDSMNTEAFF
TRBJ1-4,few,-,TRBV4-1,TGCGCCAGCAGCCAAGCAGGTCCCGTACGGGGTGAAAAACTGTTTTTT,CASSQAGPVRGEKLFF
TRBJ2-7,-,TRBD2,TRBV6-1,TGTGCCAGCAGTTCGACCGGGACTATATCTTACGAGCAGTACTTC,CASSSTGTISYEQYF
TRBJ2-3,-,TRBD1,TRBV7-8,TGTGCCAGCAGCCCCAGACAGGGGGCAAGGACAGATACGCAGTATTTT,CASSPRQGARTDTQYF
TRBJ2-6,-,-,TRBV29-1,TGCAGCGTTGTTACCGACGACAGAAAAGGCTCTGGGGCCAACGTCCTGACTTTC,CSVVTDDRKGSGANVLTF
TRBJ1-3,-,-,TRBV7-8,TGTGCCAGCAGCTTGGCGCGCACCTCTGGAAACACCATATATTTT,CASSLARTSGNTIYF
TRBJ2-3,-,-,TRBV11-1,TGTGCCAGCAGCCACAGGGATATGGATACGCAGTATTTT,CASSHRDMDTQYF
TRBJ2-3,few,TRBD1,TRBV5-1,TGCGCCAGCAGCTTGCGCGGCAGGGGGCGCACAGATACGCAGTATTTT,CASSLRGRGRTDTQYF
TRBJ2-7,once,-,TRBV4-2,TGTGCCAGCAGCCAATCTGGAGGACCCTACGAGCAGTACTTC,CASSQSGGPYEQYF
TRBJ1-1,-,-,TRBV7-2,TGTGCCAGCAGCTCCACAGTTTTGAACACTGAAGCTTTCTTT,CASSSTVLNTEAFF
TRBJ1-4,few,-,TRBV7-2,TGTGCCAGCAGCCCTCCGGGAGCAACTAATGAAAAACTGTTTTTT,CASSPPGATNEKLFF
TRBJ2-1,few,-,TRBV28,TGTGCCAGCAGTTACCGGGGACTCAGAGGTGGTGAGCAGTTCTTC,CASSYRGLRGGEQFF
TRBJ2-1,few,TRBD1,TRBV6-2/TRBV6-3,TGTGCCAGCAGTTACTCTGTCCGGGACAGGAGAGGGGAGCAGTTCTTC,CASSYSVRDRRGEQFF
TRBJ2-3,-,TRBD2,TRBV12-3/TRBV12-4,TGTGCCAGCAGTATGACTAGCGGGAGGGGAATTGTCGATACGCAGTATTTT,CASSMTSGRGIVDTQYF
TRBJ2-1,few,-,TRBV12-3/TRBV12-4,TGTGCCAGCAGTCCCCCCCGACTAGAGGGAGGGCAGTTCTTC,CASSPPRLEGGQFF
TRBJ2-1,-,-,TRBV20-1,TGCAGTGCTAGAGATCATAGGAATGAGCAGTTCTTC,CSARDHRNEQFF
TRBJ1-5,-,TRBD1,TRBV23-1,TGCGCCAGCAGTCAATTCGTGACAGGGACGGTCCTTAGCAATCAGCCCCAGCATTTT,CASSQFVTGTVLSNQPQHF
TRBJ2-1,-,-,TRBV6-5,TGTGCCAGCAGTTACCCTTCGGGACCAAACACCCACCGGCGGTTCTTC,CASSYPSGPNTHRRFF
TRBJ2-7,-,-,TRBV7-2,TGTGCCAGCAGCTCGACGGACGTTGACTACGAGCAGTACTTC,CASSSTDVDYEQYF
TRBJ2-5,-,TRBD1,TRBV3-1,TGTGCCAGCAGTCTCGGACAGGGGGCAGCCAGACCCGGGGAGACCCAGTACTTC,CASSLGQGAARPGETQYF
TRBJ1-5,-,-,TRBV30,TGTGCCTGGAGTGTGACAGGACTCAGCAATCAGCCCCAGCATTTT,CAWSVTGLSNQPQHF
TRBJ2-2,-,TRBD2,TRBV6-5,TGTGCCAGCAGATCCGGGACTAGCGGGAGAAGCACCGGGGAGCTGTTTTTT,CASRSGTSGRSTGELFF
TRBJ2-5,few,-,TRBV19,TGTGCCAGTAGTATACAGGGGTTCCAAGAGACCCAGTACTTC,CASSIQGFQETQYF
TRBJ2-1,-,TRBD1,TRBV27,TGTGCCAGCAGTTTTCCAACAGGGGGCGAGCAGTTCTTC,CASSFPTGGEQFF
TRBJ2-2,-,-,TRBV7-9,TGTGCCAGCAGCCGATGGGCAAAGAACACCGGGGAGCTGTTTTTT,CASSRWAKNTGELFF
TRBJ1-4,few,-,TRBV27,TGTGCCAGCAGTTTGTCCGCAGGAGTTGCAACTAATGAAAAACTGTTTTTT,CASSLSAGVATNEKLFF
TRBJ1-1,many,-,TRBV7-2,TGTGCCAGCAGCCCACAGGGTGGTAGGACTGAAGCTTTCTTT,CASSPQGGRTEAFF